This TCR beta chain was identified in a study of blood T cell repertoires in COVID-19. Overall study context: The study drew acute and convalescent COVID-19 samples from the United States, Italy and Spain.

TCRdb's copy holds only in-frame clones and misses some; the assay was immunoSEQ multiplex PCR. The sample has roughly 98,000 clones, approximately 78% seen once. The length of the CDR3 is 13 residues. Germline lookup yields CDR1 LGHDT and CDR2 YNNKEL (reference sequence). V was pared by 8 bases and J by 1 base, with 9 bases between. This TCR was recovered from a human donor in a cohort sampled during active COVID-19. The sample consisted of peripheral blood. The chain combines TRBV3-1 (or the pseudogene TRBV3-2) with TRBJ2-1; D is perhaps TRBD1 (5 bases). CDR3 region: CASGPGSYNEQFF. The CDR3 DNA reads as TGTGCCAGCGGCCCAGGGTCCTACAATGAGCAGTTCTTC.